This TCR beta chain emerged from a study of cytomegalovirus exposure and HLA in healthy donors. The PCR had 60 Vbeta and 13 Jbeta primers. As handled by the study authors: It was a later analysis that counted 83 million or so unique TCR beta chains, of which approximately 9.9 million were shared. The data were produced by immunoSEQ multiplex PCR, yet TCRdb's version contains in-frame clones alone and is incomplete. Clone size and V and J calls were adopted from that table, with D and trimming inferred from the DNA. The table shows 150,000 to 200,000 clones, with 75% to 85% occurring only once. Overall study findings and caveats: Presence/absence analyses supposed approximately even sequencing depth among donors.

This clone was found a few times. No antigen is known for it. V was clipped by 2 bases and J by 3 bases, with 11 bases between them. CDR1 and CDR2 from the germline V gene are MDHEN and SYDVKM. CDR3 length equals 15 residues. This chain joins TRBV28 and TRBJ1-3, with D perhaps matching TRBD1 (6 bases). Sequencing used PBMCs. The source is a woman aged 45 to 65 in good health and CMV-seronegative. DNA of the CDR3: TGTGCCAGCAGTTTAGGGGGGGCTGGTGGAAACACCATATATTTT. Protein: CASSLGGAGGNTIYF. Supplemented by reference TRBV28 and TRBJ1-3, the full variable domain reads DVKVTQSSRYLVKRTGEKVFLECVQDMDHENMFWYRQDPGLGLRLIYFSYDVKMKEKGDIPEGYSVSREKKERFSLILESASTNQTSMYLCASSLGGAGGNTIYFGEGSWLTVV.